This T cell receptor (beta chain) was obtained from a study of CD8+ T cells in alopecia areata. TCR sequencing used cDNA made by reverse transcription of extracted RNA. Produced via immunoSEQ multiplex PCR; TCRdb's table is partial and in-frame only. The sample includes 95,000 to 120,000 clones, 45% to 60% of them seen just once. The germline V and J ends were trimmed by 0 bases and 0 bases, with 6 bases remaining between them. Germline CDR1 and CDR2: MGHRA and YSYEKL. The CDR3 is made up of 14 amino acids. Sequencing used NKG2D-low CD8+ T cells sorted from blood. The chain couples TRBV4-1 to TRBJ2-7; D is ambiguous. The TCR comes from a human donor with alopecia areata. The CDR3 spells CASSQDPSSYEQYF. The DNA for the CDR3 is TGCGCCAGCAGCCAAGACCCGAGCTCCTACGAGCAGTACTTC.